The 32 T cell receptor beta chains listed next were all sequenced from one sample in a study of blood T cell repertoires in COVID-19. The method was immunoSEQ multiplex PCR; TCRdb's version includes in-frame clones alone and lacks a portion of them. Among roughly 250,000 clones listed, about 80% were seen once. The sequenced material came from peripheral blood. The receptor set was obtained from a person aged 70 to 80 with COVID-19, enrolled during active disease.

The chain recombines TRBV7-2 with TRBJ1-3; 8 bases line up with TRBD1. There are 14 residues in the CDR3. V was pared by 5 bases and J by 4 bases, with 4 bases of the junction left unmatched. The germline CDR1 and CDR2 sequences are SGHTA and FQGNSA. For the CDR3, the DNA is TGTGCCAGCAGCGCGGGACAGGCGGGAAACACCATATATTTT. It yields the protein CASSAGQAGNTIYF.

CDR3 DNA: TGTGCCAGCAGCCCCGGGACATACAACTATGGCTACACCTTC. It codes for CASSPGTYNYGYTF. This sequence joins TRBV9 and TRBJ1-2; D may be TRBD1 (6 bases). V lost 4 bases and J lost 2, with 12 bases in between. CDR1 is SGDLS, CDR2 YYNGEE, per germline. The length of the CDR3 is 14 residues. The full variable domain, rest sourced from reference TRBV9 and TRBJ1-2, is DSGVTQTPKHLITATGQRVTLRCSPRSGDLSVYWYQQSLDQGLQFLIQYYNGEERAKGNILERFSAQQFPDLHSELNLSSLELGDSALYFCASSPGTYNYGYTFGSGTRLTVV.

The chain recombines TRBV19 with TRBJ2-7; 8 bases are a match to TRBD1. Per germline, CDR1 LNHDA and CDR2 SQIVND (reference sequence). The V and J ends lost 3 bases and 3 bases, in that order; junction bases with no gene match: 4. This CDR3 is built from 14 residues. DNA for the CDR3: TGTGCCAGTAGTATCCGGGACAGGCTCTACGAGCAGTACTTC. This gives the protein CASSIRDRLYEQYF.

The chain is built from TRBV5-1 and TRBJ1-1; no definite D call. This CDR3 contains 15 residues. V lost 4 bases and J lost 3, with 16 bases in between. From germline, CDR1 is SGHRS and CDR2 YFSETQ. The CDR3 coding sequence is TGCGCCAGCAGCCCGAGCGGAGGGAGGTACACTGAAGCTTTCTTT. Translating it yields CASSPSGGRYTEAFF.

This chain joins TRBV7-3 and TRBJ2-3, with 8 bases that match TRBD2. Germline lookup yields CDR1 SGHTA and CDR2 FQGTGA. The CDR3 extends over 15 amino acids. The trim removed 5 bases at V and 2 bases at J, leaving 6 bases unmatched. The CDR3 loop is CASSLAGGHTDTQYF. Written as DNA, the CDR3 is TGTGCCAGCAGCCTGGCGGGGGGACACACAGATACGCAGTATTTT.

V and J are TRBV5-4 and TRBJ2-3; D may be TRBD2 (5 bases). Germline assignment: CDR1 SGHNT and CDR2 YYREEE (reference sequence). The ends were cut back, 4 bases at V and 3 bases at J, with 15 bases in the middle. This CDR3 is built from 15 residues. The CDR3 is CASSRIGESTDTQYF. The CDR3 bases are TGTGCCAGCAGCCGTATCGGGGAAAGTACAGATACGCAGTATTTT.

The chain couples TRBV7-9 to TRBJ1-1; tentative D call: TRBD1 (5 bases). The CDR3 is made up of 14 amino acids. The germline V and J ends were trimmed by 5 bases and 4 bases, with 14 bases remaining between them. Germline V gene data show CDR1 as SEHNR and CDR2 as FQNEAQ (reference sequence). CDR3 region: CASSIGGSGTEAFF. The CDR3 bases are TGTGCCAGCAGCATCGGGGGTTCGGGCACTGAAGCTTTCTTT. The full variable domain, rest sourced from reference TRBV7-9 and TRBJ1-1, is DTGVSQNPRHKITKRGQNVTFRCDPISEHNRLYWYRQTLGQGPEFLTYFQNEAQLEKSRLLSDRFSAERPKGSFSTLEIQRTEQGDSAMYLCASSIGGSGTEAFFGQGTRLTVV.

The chain has TRBV5-1 and TRBJ1-4, with a weak D call TRBD1 (6 bases). The V gene lost 0 bases and the J gene lost 3 bases, with 12 bases spanning the gap. CDR3 size: 16 residues. CDR1 and CDR2 (germline): SGHRS, YFSETQ. The CDR3 coding sequence is TGCGCCAGCAGCTTGGTACCCAGGGGAGCTAATGAAAAACTGTTTTTT. The encoded protein is CASSLVPRGANEKLFF.

In its sample, this clone was seen once. The chain links TRBV7-9 to TRBJ2-2; TRBD1 matches 7 bases. The CDR3 consists of 14 residues. V shed 8 bases, J shed 1 base, and the junction held 4 bases outside the gene matches. CDR1 is SEHNR, CDR2 FQNEAQ, per germline (reference sequence). The CDR3 region is CASRDSVNTGELFF. CDR3 in DNA: TGTGCCAGCCGGGACAGTGTGAACACCGGGGAGCTGTTTTTT.

The chain carries TRBV19 and TRBJ1-1, with D perhaps matching TRBD1 (6 bases). Germline V gene data show CDR1 as LNHDA and CDR2 as SQIVND (reference sequence). CDR3 length: 14 residues. Between the trimmed V and J ends, which lost 9 bases and 4 bases, there was a span of 18 bases. CDR3 amino acids: CASTRVIGGTEAFF. The DNA of the CDR3 is TGTGCCAGCACCAGGGTCATAGGGGGCACTGAAGCTTTCTTT. The whole variable domain, filled in from reference TRBV19 and TRBJ1-1, reads DGGITQSPKYLFRKEGQNVTLSCEQNLNHDAMYWYRQDPGQGLRLIYYSQIVNDFQKGDIAEGYSVSREKKESFPLTVTSAQKNPTAFYLCASTRVIGGTEAFFGQGTRLTVV.

The rearrangement links TRBV6-6 to TRBJ1-4; 7 bases line up with TRBD1. Germline CDR1 and CDR2: MNHNY and SVGAGI (reference sequence). J lost 8 bases, V lost 8 bases, and 11 bases had no gene match. The CDR3 spans 14 residues. CDR3 in DNA: TGTGCCAGCGGGAGAACAGGGGTGGAGGAAAAACTGTTTTTT. Residues: CASGRTGVEEKLFF.

Written as DNA, the CDR3 is TGTGCCAGCAGCCTTAGAACGAGCCCCCAGCATTTT. It translates to CASSLRTSPQHF. The chain combines TRBV7-8 with TRBJ1-5; D gene uncertain. The CDR3 runs 12 residues. V shed 5 bases and J shed 10 bases, with 12 bases lying between them. Germline assignment: CDR1 SGHVS and CDR2 FQNEAQ.

The chain employs TRBV7-2 and TRBJ1-5; the D gene is possibly TRBD1 (5 bases). The CDR3 runs 15 residues. CDR1 is SGHTA and CDR2 is FQGNSA in the germline V gene. The V and J ends lost 1 base and 2 bases respectively, with 9 bases between them. CDR3 residues: CASSLVQGGNQPQHF. The CDR3 nucleotides are TGTGCCAGCAGCTTAGTCCAGGGTGGCAATCAGCCCCAGCATTTT.

The chain couples TRBV13 to TRBJ2-7; TRBD1 is a possible D gene (5 bases). The CDR3 has 13 amino acids. Trimming took off 6 bases at V and 4 bases at J, with 13 bases between the two ends. Germline values: CDR1 PRHDT, CDR2 FYEKMQ (reference sequence). The CDR3 nucleotides are TGTGCCAGCAGTTCAGTGCAGGGATACGAGCAGTACTTC. The encoded protein is CASSSVQGYEQYF.

Worth noting for this clone: Other DNA sequences within the sample encode an identical CDR3. The chain uses TRBV2 and TRBJ1-5; the D is unclear. From germline, CDR1 is SNHLY and CDR2 FYNNEI. The CDR3 has 14 amino acids. V gave up 5 bases and J gave up 2 bases, with 10 bases separating them. CDR3 DNA sequence: TGTGCCAGCAGTTCGAGAGGTGGCAATCAGCCCCAGCATTTT. It specifies CASSSRGGNQPQHF.

V is TRBV30 and J is TRBJ1-1; 7 bases match TRBD1. CDR3 size: 13 residues. After removal of 0 bases from V and 9 bases from J, the junction contained 7 bases not matched to a gene. Germline V gene data show CDR1 as GTSNPN and CDR2 as SVGIG (reference sequence). CDR3 sequence: CAWSVQGGAKAFF. The CDR3 DNA follows: TGTGCCTGGAGTGTACAAGGGGGCGCGAAAGCTTTCTTT.

The chain recombines TRBV5-6 with TRBJ1-4; perhaps TRBD1 as D (6 bases). Looked up from germline, CDR1 is SGHDT and CDR2 is YYEEEE. The CDR3 is 14 residues long. The ends were cut back, 4 bases at V and 6 bases at J, with 13 bases in the middle. The CDR3 coding sequence is TGTGCCAGCAGCACTACAGGGTTGTATGAAAAACTGTTTTTT. Residues: CASSTTGLYEKLFF.

The gene calls are TRBV2 and TRBJ1-5, with 9 bases that match TRBD1. The V segment lost 9 bases and the J segment 2 bases; nucleotides outside the gene matches: 2. Germline CDR1 is SNHLY and CDR2 is FYNNEI. The CDR3 sequence is 13 residues long. Written as DNA, the CDR3 is TGTGCCAGGGGACAGGGTGGCAATCAGCCCCAGCATTTT. It translates to CARGQGGNQPQHF.

This sequence joins TRBV11-2 and TRBJ2-7; D is unclear. The CDR3 consists of 12 residues. Trimming left V 5 bases short and J 6 bases short, with 11 bases between. CDR1 is SGHAT, CDR2 FQNNGV, per germline. Here the CDR3 reads CASSHEAGEQYF. The CDR3 DNA is TGTGCCAGCAGCCATGAAGCTGGCGAGCAGTACTTC.

In the case of this clone: At one of its ends the junction is not consistent with the germline gene, which may arise from a read error. The V call is TRBV5-6, the J call TRBJ2-2; 7 bases are a match to TRBD2. The CDR3 is 17 amino acids. Germline V lookup: CDR1 SGHDT, CDR2 YYEEEE. The CDR3: CTSTKSPGGMNTGELFF. CDR3 DNA: TGTACCAGCACTAAATCGCCGGGGGGAATGAACACCGGGGAGCTGTTTTTT.

This clone was recorded a few times. This chain connects TRBV6-2 or TRBV6-3 to TRBJ2-5, with a possible D match to TRBD2 (5 bases). Germline CDR1 MNHEY, CDR2 SVGEGT. V lost 6 bases and J 5 bases, leaving 13 bases between the germline ends. This CDR3 spans 13 amino acids. The CDR3 bases are TGTGCCAGCAGCCCCGAGAGGGTTGAGACCCAGTACTTC. Translating gives CASSPERVETQYF.

This rearrangement joins TRBV28 to TRBJ2-7; D gene ambiguous. Trimming stripped 3 bases from V and 2 bases from J, with 8 bases between. There are 13 residues in the CDR3. Germline values: CDR1 MDHEN, CDR2 SYDVKM. The CDR3 spells CASSLWPPYEQYF. DNA for the CDR3: TGTGCCAGCAGTTTGTGGCCTCCCTACGAGCAGTACTTC.

CDR3 loop: CATGQGNTIYF. CDR3 in DNA: TGTGCCACAGGGCAGGGGAACACCATATATTTT. The chain employs TRBV6-6 and TRBJ1-3; D perhaps matches TRBD1 (6 bases). The CDR3 spans 11 residues. Germline CDR1 and CDR2: MNHNY and SVGAGI (reference sequence). Trimming left V 10 bases short and J 7 bases short, with 11 bases between.

The chain employs TRBV29-1 and TRBJ2-2; 10 bases map to TRBD2. Germline trimming cut 4 bases from V and 6 bases from J; bases unmatched to any gene: 2. CDR1 is SQVTM and CDR2 is ANQGSEA in the germline V gene. This CDR3 spans 13 amino acids. CDR3 nucleotides: TGCAGCGTTGTAGCGGGGGGATCCGGGGAGCTGTTTTTT. It is translated as CSVVAGGSGELFF.

The chain joins TRBV7-3 to TRBJ2-3, with unresolved D. Germline V gene data show CDR1 as SGHTA and CDR2 as FQGTGA. The CDR3 is made up of 15 amino acids. V was shortened by 5 bases and J by 3 bases, with 15 bases between the two germline ends. The CDR3 here is CASSASTLSTDTQYF. As DNA, the CDR3 is TGTGCCAGCAGCGCATCCACTCTTTCAACAGATACGCAGTATTTT.

This chain joins TRBV10-3 and TRBJ1-2; 11 positions agree with TRBD1. V dropped 1 base and J dropped 8; count of bases not matched to a gene: 12. CDR1 and CDR2 (germline): ENHRY, SYGVKD. The CDR3 runs to 17 residues. The CDR3 sequence: CAISEYLYGQGADGYTF. The DNA of the CDR3 is TGTGCCATCAGTGAGTACCTTTATGGACAGGGGGCTGACGGCTACACCTTC.

This clone was recorded once. The chain is built from TRBV4-2 and TRBJ2-1, with TRBD2 as a possible D gene (5 bases). Germline CDR1 reads LGHNA; CDR2 reads YNFKEQ. Trimming cost V 1 base and J 3 bases, with 13 bases left between them. The CDR3 is 16 amino acids. The CDR3 coding sequence is TGTGCCAGCAGCCAAGGGAGCGGCTGGAACTACAATGAGCAGTTCTTC. The encoded protein is CASSQGSGWNYNEQFF.

CDR3 amino acids: CASSLGTSGGIETQYF. The CDR3 bases are TGTGCCAGCAGCTTAGGGACTAGCGGGGGTATCGAGACCCAGTACTTC. The chain employs TRBV11-3 and TRBJ2-5; 13 bases are a match to TRBD2. The germline V gene encodes CDR1 SGHNT and CDR2 YENEEA. This CDR3 has 16 amino acids. V was clipped by 1 base and J by 5 bases; unmatched bases: 4.

This clone was detected a few times. This rearrangement joins TRBV7-8 to TRBJ2-7, with D hard to call. The CDR3 runs to 12 residues. V was shortened by 5 bases and J by 3 bases, with 8 bases between the two germline ends. Germline-derived CDR1 and CDR2 are SGHVS and FQNEAQ. The DNA for the CDR3 is TGTGCCAGCAGCCCAGACTTCTACGAGCAGTACTTC. It encodes CASSPDFYEQYF.

This sequence joins TRBV20-1 and TRBJ2-7, with a weak D call TRBD1 (5 bases). The length of the CDR3 is 16 residues. The V gene's germline CDR1 is DFQATT and CDR2 SNEGSKA (reference sequence). The germline V and J ends were trimmed by 3 bases and 2 bases, with 20 bases remaining between them. Here the CDR3 reads CSASEQGFSLPYEQYF. The CDR3 DNA reads TGCAGTGCTAGTGAGCAGGGTTTTTCCCTTCCCTACGAGCAGTACTTC.

Note on this clone: This sample also contains other DNA sequences that code for the same CDR3. The chain links TRBV19 to TRBJ1-5; a weak D match, TRBD1 (6 bases). Germline V gene data show CDR1 as LNHDA and CDR2 as SQIVND (reference sequence). The V end was cut by 9 bases, the J end by 0 bases, with 24 bases between. The CDR3 is 18 amino acids. The CDR3 DNA is TGTGCCAGCCGGGCGACTGGCCGGGGGGCCGCTAGCAATCAGCCCCAGCATTTT. It codes for CASRATGRGAASNQPQHF.

This clone was counted once. This chain uses TRBV7-8 with TRBJ2-1; no definite D call. Trimming shortened V by 6 bases and J by 9 bases, and 18 bases separated the two germline ends. CDR3 size: 14 residues. Germline loops: CDR1 SGHVS, CDR2 FQNEAQ. CDR3 DNA: TGTGCCAGCAGACCGTTCAGTCAGGCAAGTGAGCAGTTCTTC. Translated, it gives CASRPFSQASEQFF.